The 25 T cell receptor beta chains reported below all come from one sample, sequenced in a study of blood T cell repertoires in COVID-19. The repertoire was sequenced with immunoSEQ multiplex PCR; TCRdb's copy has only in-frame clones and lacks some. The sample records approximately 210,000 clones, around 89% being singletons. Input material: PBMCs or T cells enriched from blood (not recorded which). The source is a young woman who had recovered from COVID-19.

The CDR3 coding sequence is TGTGCCAGTAGTATAATTGAGGGATTTGGGTACGAGCAGTACTTC. As protein: CASSIIEGFGYEQYF. J is TRBJ2-7 and V is TRBV19, with D maybe TRBD2 (5 bases). This CDR3 has 15 amino acids. Trimming cost V 2 bases and J 4 bases, with 15 bases left between them. Looked up from germline, CDR1 is LNHDA and CDR2 is SQIVND (reference sequence). The whole variable domain, filled in from reference TRBV19 and TRBJ2-7, reads DGGITQSPKYLFRKEGQNVTLSCEQNLNHDAMYWYRQDPGQGLRLIYYSQIVNDFQKGDIAEGYSVSREKKESFPLTVTSAQKNPTAFYLCASSIIEGFGYEQYFGPGTRLTVT.

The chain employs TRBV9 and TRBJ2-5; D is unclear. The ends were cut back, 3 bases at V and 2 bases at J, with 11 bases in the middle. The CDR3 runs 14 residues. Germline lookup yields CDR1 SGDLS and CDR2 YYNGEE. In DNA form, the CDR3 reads TGTGCCAGCAGCGACAGCCCGTTGCAAGAGACCCAGTACTTC. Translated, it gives CASSDSPLQETQYF.

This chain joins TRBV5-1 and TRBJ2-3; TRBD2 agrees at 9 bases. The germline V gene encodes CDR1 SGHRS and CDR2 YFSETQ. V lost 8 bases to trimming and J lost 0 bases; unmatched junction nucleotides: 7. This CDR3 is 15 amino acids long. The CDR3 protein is CASNVAGASTDTQYF. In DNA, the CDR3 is TGCGCCAGTAACGTAGCGGGAGCTAGCACAGATACGCAGTATTTT.

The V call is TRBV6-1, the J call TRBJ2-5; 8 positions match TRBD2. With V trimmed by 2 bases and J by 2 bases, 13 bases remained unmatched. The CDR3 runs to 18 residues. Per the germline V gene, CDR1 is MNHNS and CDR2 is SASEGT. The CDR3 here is CASSELSGGHRTQETQYF. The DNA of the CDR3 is TGTGCCAGCAGTGAATTGAGCGGGGGCCACCGGACGCAAGAGACCCAGTACTTC.

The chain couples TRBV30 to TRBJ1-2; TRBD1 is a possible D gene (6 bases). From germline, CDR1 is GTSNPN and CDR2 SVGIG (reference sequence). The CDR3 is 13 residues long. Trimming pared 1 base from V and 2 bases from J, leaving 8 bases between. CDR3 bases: TGTGCCTGGAGTGCAGGGGAAAACTATGGCTACACCTTC. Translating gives CAWSAGENYGYTF. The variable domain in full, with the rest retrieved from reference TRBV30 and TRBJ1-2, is SQTIHQWPATLVQPVGSPLSLECTVEGTSNPNLYWYRQAAGRGLQLLFYSVGIGQISSEVPQNLSASRPQDRQFILSSKKLLLSDSGFYLCAWSAGENYGYTFGSGTRLTVV.

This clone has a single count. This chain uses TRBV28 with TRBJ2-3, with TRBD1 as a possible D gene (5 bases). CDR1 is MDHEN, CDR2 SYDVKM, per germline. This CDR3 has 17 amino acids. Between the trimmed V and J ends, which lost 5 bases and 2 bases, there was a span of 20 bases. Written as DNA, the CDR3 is TGTGCCAGCAGTCCCGGCCTGGGGTGGGGCACCACAGATACGCAGTATTTT. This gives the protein CASSPGLGWGTTDTQYF.

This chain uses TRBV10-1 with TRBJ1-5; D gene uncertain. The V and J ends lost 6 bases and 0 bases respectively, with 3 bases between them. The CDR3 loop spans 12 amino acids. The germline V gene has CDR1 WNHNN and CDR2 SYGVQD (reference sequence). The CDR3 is CASSHSNQPQHF. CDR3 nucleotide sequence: TGCGCCAGCAGCCATAGCAATCAGCCCCAGCATTTT.

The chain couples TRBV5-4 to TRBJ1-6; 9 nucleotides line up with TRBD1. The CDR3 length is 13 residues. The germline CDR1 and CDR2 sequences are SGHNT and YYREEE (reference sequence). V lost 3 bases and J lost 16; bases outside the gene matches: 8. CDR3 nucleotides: TGTGCCAGCAGCTCATACCGGGACAGGGAACTCCACTTT. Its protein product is CASSSYRDRELHF.

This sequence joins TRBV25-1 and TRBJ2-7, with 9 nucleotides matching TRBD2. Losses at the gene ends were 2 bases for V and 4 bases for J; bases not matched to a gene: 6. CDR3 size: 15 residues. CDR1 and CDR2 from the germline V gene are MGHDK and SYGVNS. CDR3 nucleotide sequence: TGTGCCAGCAGTGAAGAAGCGGGGGGTTCGTACGAGCAGTACTTC. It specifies CASSEEAGGSYEQYF.

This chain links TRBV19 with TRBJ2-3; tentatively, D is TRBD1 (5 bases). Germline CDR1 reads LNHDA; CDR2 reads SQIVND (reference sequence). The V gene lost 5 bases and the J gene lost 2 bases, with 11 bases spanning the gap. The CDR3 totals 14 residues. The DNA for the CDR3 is TGTGCCAGTAGTTCCGGCAGGGACACAGATACGCAGTATTTT. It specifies CASSSGRDTDTQYF.

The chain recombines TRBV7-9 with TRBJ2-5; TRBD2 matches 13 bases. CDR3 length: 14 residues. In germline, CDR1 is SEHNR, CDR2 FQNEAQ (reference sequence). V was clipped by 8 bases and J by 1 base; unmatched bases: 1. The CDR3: CASRTSGGQETQYF. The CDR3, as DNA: TGTGCCAGCCGGACTAGCGGGGGCCAAGAGACCCAGTACTTC.

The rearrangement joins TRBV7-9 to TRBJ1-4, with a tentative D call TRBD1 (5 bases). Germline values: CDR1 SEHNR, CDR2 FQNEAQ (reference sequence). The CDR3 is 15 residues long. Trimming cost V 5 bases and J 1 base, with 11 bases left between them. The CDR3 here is CASSALRETNEKLFF. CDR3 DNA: TGTGCCAGCAGCGCCCTCAGGGAAACTAATGAAAAACTGTTTTTT.

As DNA, the CDR3 is TGTGCCAGCTCACTAGGGACAGGGGTATACGAGCAGTACTTC. Its protein is CASSLGTGVYEQYF. The chain joins TRBV18 to TRBJ2-7, with 10 bases fitting TRBD1. J lost 4 bases, V lost 4 bases, and 4 bases had no gene match. The CDR3 has 14 residues. Germline assignment: CDR1 KGHSH and CDR2 LQKENI.

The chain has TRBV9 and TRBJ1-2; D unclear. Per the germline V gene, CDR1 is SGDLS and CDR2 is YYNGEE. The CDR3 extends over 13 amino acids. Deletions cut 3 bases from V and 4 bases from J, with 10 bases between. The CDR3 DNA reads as TGTGCCAGCAGCGGAAGTAGTCCCTATGGCTACACCTTC. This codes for CASSGSSPYGYTF.

CDR3 bases: TGTGCCACCAGCAAGTTCGGACAGCAAGAGACCCAGTACTTC. Its protein product is CATSKFGQQETQYF. This chain connects TRBV15 to TRBJ2-5, with a weak D call TRBD1 (6 bases). The CDR3 length is 14 residues. The germline V gene encodes CDR1 LNHNV and CDR2 YYDKDF (reference sequence). Trimming shortened V by 4 bases and J by 2 bases, and 11 bases separated the two germline ends.

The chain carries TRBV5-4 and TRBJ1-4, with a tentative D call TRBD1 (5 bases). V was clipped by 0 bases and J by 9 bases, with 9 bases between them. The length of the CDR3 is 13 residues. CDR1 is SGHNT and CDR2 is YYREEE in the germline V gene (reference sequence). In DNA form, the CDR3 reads TGTGCCAGCAGCTTGGAGCCAGGGCAAAAACTGTTTTTT. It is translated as CASSLEPGQKLFF.

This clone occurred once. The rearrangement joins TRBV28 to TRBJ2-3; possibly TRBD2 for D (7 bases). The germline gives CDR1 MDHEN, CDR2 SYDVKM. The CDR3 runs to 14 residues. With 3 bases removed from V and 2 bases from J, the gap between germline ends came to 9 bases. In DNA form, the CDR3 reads TGTGCCAGCAGTTTGGGGGGGCTCACAGATACGCAGTATTTT. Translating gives CASSLGGLTDTQYF.

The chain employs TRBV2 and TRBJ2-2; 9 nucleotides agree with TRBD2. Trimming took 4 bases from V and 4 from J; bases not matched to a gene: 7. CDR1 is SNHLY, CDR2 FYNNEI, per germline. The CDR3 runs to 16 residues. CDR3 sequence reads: CASSGLAGDVTGELFF. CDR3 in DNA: TGTGCCAGCAGTGGATTAGCGGGGGACGTCACCGGGGAGCTGTTTTTT.

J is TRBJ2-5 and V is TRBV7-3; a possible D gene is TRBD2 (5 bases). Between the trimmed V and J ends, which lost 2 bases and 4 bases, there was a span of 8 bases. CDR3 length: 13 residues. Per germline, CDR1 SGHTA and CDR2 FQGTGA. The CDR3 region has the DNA TGTGCCAGCAGCTTAGCTAGCAGAGAGACCCAGTACTTC. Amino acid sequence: CASSLASRETQYF.

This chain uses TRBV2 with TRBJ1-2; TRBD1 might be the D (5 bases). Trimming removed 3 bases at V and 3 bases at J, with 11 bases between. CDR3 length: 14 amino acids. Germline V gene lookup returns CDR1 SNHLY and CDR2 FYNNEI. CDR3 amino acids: CASSEWGGYYGYTF. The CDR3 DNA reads TGTGCCAGCAGTGAGTGGGGGGGGTACTATGGCTACACCTTC.

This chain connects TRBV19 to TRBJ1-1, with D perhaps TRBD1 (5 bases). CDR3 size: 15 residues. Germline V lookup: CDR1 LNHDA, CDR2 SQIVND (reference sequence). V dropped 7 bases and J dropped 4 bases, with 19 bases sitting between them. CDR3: CASTSPAAGLTEAFF. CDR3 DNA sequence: TGTGCCAGTACATCCCCCGCAGCGGGGCTCACTGAAGCTTTCTTT.

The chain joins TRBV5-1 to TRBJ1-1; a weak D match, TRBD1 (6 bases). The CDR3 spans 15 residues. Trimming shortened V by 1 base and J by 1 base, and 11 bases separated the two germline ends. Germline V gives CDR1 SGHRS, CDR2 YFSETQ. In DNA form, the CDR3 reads TGCGCCAGCAGCTTGTATGGGGGCTCGAACACTGAAGCTTTCTTT. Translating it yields CASSLYGGSNTEAFF.

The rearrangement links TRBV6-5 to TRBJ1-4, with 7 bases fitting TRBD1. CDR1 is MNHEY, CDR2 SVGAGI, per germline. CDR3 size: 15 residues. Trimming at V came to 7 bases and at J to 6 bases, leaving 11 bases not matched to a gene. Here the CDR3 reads CASNIWKGADEKLFF. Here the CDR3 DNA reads TGTGCCAGCAATATATGGAAGGGGGCAGATGAAAAACTGTTTTTT.

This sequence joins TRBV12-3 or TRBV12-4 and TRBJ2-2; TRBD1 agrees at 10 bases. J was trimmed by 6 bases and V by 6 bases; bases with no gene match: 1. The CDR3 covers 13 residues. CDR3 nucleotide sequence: TGTGCCAGCAGGGACAGGGGGGCCGGGGAGCTGTTTTTT. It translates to CASRDRGAGELFF.

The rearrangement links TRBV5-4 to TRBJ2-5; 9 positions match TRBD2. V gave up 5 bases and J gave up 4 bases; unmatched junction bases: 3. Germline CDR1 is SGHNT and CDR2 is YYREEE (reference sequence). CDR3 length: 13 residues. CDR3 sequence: CASRSGGTETQYF. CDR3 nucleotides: TGTGCCAGCAGGAGCGGGGGGACAGAGACCCAGTACTTC.